The next 15 T cell receptor beta chains were all read from a single sample in a study of blood T cell repertoires in COVID-19. Libraries were prepared by immunoSEQ multiplex PCR; TCRdb keeps only in-frame clonotypes and omits some of them. Among approximately 93,000 clones listed, about four fifths were seen once. Input material: peripheral blood. The source is a woman of 80 years or more with acute or convalescent COVID-19.

This clone was recorded many times. The chain has TRBV28 and TRBJ1-1; D perhaps matches TRBD1 (5 bases). This CDR3 contains 13 residues. Trimming cost V 5 bases and J 14 bases, with 21 bases left between them. The germline CDR1 and CDR2 sequences are MDHEN and SYDVKM. The DNA for the CDR3 is TGTGCCAGCAGTGTGGTCCCCTACGGGGGTAGGTTCTTT. Residues: CASSVVPYGGRFF.

For the CDR3, the DNA is TGTGCCAGCAGTTCGACAGGGACGCGCTACGAGCAGTACTTC. Amino acids: CASSSTGTRYEQYF. This chain joins TRBV6-5 and TRBJ2-7; 7 positions match TRBD1. Trimming removed 4 bases from V and 3 bases from J; junction bases left unmatched: 6. The CDR3 runs 14 residues. The germline gives CDR1 MNHEY, CDR2 SVGAGI.

The rearrangement uses TRBV18 and TRBJ1-2, with 10 bases aligning to TRBD1. The CDR3 has 15 amino acids. Germline CDR1 KGHSH, CDR2 LQKENI. The V gene end was trimmed by 1 base and the J gene end by 6 bases; junction bases not matched to a gene: 5. The CDR3 DNA sequence: TGTGCCAGCTCACCACTGGACAGGGGGGGGAATGGCTACACCTTC. It encodes CASSPLDRGGNGYTF.

J is TRBJ2-7 and V is TRBV27; 7 positions match TRBD1. V was clipped by 6 bases and J by 1 base; unmatched bases: 3. CDR1 is MNHEY, CDR2 SMNVEV, per germline (reference sequence). This CDR3 spans 13 amino acids. For the CDR3, the DNA is TGTGCCAGCAGGACAGGGAGATCCTACGAGCAGTACTTC. Its protein product is CASRTGRSYEQYF.

The rearrangement links TRBV6-6 to TRBJ1-1; D gene ambiguous. CDR3 size: 11 residues. Germline V gene data show CDR1 as MNHNY and CDR2 as SVGAGI (reference sequence). V was cut by 4 bases and J by 3 bases, with 3 bases left in between. The DNA of the CDR3 is TGTGCCAGCAGTTTCGACACTGAAGCTTTCTTT. Its protein product is CASSFDTEAFF.

This rearrangement joins TRBV9 to TRBJ2-7, with 10 nucleotides matching TRBD2. Trimming took 0 bases from V and 2 from J; bases not matched to a gene: 5. CDR1 SGDLS and CDR2 YYNGEE come from the germline V gene. CDR3 length: 16 amino acids. This chain's CDR3 is CASSVGTSGTPYEQYF. In DNA, the CDR3 is TGTGCCAGCAGCGTAGGAACTAGCGGGACTCCCTACGAGCAGTACTTC.

This clone was seen a handful of times. V usage is TRBV27 and J usage is TRBJ2-1, with D hard to call. This CDR3 spans 14 amino acids. Germline V lookup: CDR1 MNHEY, CDR2 SMNVEV (reference sequence). Trimming took off 0 bases at V and 9 bases at J, with 12 bases between the two ends. The CDR3 DNA reads as TGTGCCAGCAGTTTATCGGCTGTCGTGGTTGAGCAGTTCTTC. This encodes CASSLSAVVVEQFF.

The chain couples TRBV7-2 to TRBJ1-5; the D gene is possibly TRBD1 (5 bases). This CDR3 is built from 16 residues. V lost 3 bases, J lost 5 bases, and 17 bases lay in between. The germline V gene has CDR1 SGHTA and CDR2 FQGNSA. This CDR3 reads CASSFMSGLEDQPQHF. In DNA, the CDR3 is TGTGCCAGCAGCTTCATGTCAGGGCTAGAGGATCAGCCCCAGCATTTT.

This sequence joins TRBV12-3 or TRBV12-4 and TRBJ1-4; D gene uncertain. V was pared by 3 bases and J by 8 bases, with 10 bases between. CDR3 size: 13 residues. The CDR3 loop is CASSLGSPEKLFF. For the CDR3, the DNA is TGTGCCAGCAGTTTGGGGAGTCCCGAAAAACTGTTTTTT.

The chain is built from TRBV27 and TRBJ1-2; 9 nucleotides align to TRBD1. The germline V gene encodes CDR1 MNHEY and CDR2 SMNVEV (reference sequence). The junction had 5 bases not matched to a gene; V was cut back by 2 bases and J by 7 bases. The CDR3 runs to 14 residues. CDR3: CASSLSGTGFGYTF. The DNA of the CDR3 is TGTGCCAGCAGTTTAAGTGGGACAGGGTTTGGCTACACCTTC.

The chain employs TRBV19 and TRBJ2-5; D possibly corresponds to TRBD1 (6 bases). Germline CDR1 is LNHDA and CDR2 is SQIVND (reference sequence). V was clipped by 1 base and J by 2 bases, with 8 bases between them. This CDR3 contains 14 residues. CDR3 sequence: CASSIGTEQETQYF. Written as DNA, the CDR3 is TGTGCCAGTAGTATAGGGACAGAGCAAGAGACCCAGTACTTC.

The rearrangement joins TRBV7-8 to TRBJ1-1; 9 bases line up with TRBD1. There are 15 residues in the CDR3. V lost 1 base and J lost 4; bases outside the gene matches: 4. Germline V gene lookup returns CDR1 SGHVS and CDR2 FQNEAQ. The CDR3 loop is CASSLETGGGTEAFF. The CDR3 coding sequence is TGTGCCAGCAGCTTAGAGACAGGGGGAGGCACTGAAGCTTTCTTT.

This clone has only a few counts. This chain uses TRBV19 with TRBJ1-1; perhaps TRBD1 as D (6 bases). The CDR3 consists of 15 residues. V lost 3 bases and J 1 base, leaving 12 bases between the germline ends. CDR1 is LNHDA, CDR2 SQIVND, per germline (reference sequence). Written as DNA, the CDR3 is TGTGCCAGTAGTATGATCCCAGGGGAGAACACTGAAGCTTTCTTT. Amino acids: CASSMIPGENTEAFF.

Here the CDR3 reads CASSESRYRELGYTF. DNA of the CDR3: TGTGCCAGCAGTGAATCTCGTTACAGGGAACTCGGCTACACCTTC. The rearrangement links TRBV6-1 to TRBJ1-2, with D tentatively TRBD1 (6 bases). The CDR3 runs 15 residues. The germline V gene has CDR1 MNHNS and CDR2 SASEGT. Trimming stripped 2 bases from V and 8 bases from J, with 18 bases between.

This clone was counted once. This chain uses TRBV5-1 with TRBJ2-1; no reliable D call. Trimming removed 0 bases at V and 2 bases at J, with 6 bases between. The germline gives CDR1 SGHRS, CDR2 YFSETQ. The CDR3 contains 14 residues. The CDR3 DNA reads TGCGCCAGCAGCTTGGAACTTACCTACAATGAGCAGTTCTTC. It translates to CASSLELTYNEQFF.